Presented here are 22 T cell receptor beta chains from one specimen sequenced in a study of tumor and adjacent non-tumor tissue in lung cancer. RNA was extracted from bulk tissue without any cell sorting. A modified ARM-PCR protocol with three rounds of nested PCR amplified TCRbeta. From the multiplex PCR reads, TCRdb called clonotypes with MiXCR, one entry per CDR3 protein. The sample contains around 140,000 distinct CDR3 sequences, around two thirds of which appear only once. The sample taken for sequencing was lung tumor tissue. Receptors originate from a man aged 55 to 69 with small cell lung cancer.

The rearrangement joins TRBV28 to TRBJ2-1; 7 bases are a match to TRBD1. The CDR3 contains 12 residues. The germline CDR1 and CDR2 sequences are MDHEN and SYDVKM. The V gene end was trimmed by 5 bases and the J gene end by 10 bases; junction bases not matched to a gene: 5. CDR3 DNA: TGTGCCAGCAGTCCGGGACAGCTGGAGCAGTTCTTC. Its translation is CASSPGQLEQFF.

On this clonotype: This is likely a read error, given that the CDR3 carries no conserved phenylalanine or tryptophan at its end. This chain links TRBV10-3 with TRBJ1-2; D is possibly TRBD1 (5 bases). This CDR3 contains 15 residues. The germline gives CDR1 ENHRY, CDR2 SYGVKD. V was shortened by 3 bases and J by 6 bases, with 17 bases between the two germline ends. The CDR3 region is CAISDSDRRGDGYTS. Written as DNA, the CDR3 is TGTGCCATCAGTGACTCGGACCGTAGGGGTGATGGCTACACCTCC.

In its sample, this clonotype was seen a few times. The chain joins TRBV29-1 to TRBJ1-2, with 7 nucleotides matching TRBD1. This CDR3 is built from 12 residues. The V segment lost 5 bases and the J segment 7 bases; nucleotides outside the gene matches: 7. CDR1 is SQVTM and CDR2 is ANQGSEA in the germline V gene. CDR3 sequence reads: CSVKMDRSGYTF. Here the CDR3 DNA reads TGCAGCGTTAAAATGGACAGGTCTGGCTACACCTTC.

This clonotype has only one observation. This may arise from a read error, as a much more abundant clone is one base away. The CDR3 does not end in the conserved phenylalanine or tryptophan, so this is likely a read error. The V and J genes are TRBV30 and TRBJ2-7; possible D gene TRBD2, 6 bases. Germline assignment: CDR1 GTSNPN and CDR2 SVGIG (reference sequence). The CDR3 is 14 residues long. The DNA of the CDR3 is TGTGCCTGGGGTGTAGCGGCACTGACCCACGAGCAGTACTTA. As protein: CAWGVAALTHEQYL.

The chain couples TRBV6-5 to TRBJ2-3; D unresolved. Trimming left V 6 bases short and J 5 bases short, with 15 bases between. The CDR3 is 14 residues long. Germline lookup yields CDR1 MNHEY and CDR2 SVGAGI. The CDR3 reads CASSYSSGIDTQYF. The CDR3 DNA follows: TGTGCCAGCAGCTATTCGTCCGGCATAGATACGCAGTATTTT.

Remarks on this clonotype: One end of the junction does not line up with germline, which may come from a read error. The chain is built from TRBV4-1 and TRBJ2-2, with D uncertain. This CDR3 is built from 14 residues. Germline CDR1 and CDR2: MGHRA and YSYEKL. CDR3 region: CTSSRAQRTGELFF. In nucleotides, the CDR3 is TGCACCAGCAGCCGCGCCCAGCGAACCGGGGAGCTGTTTTTT.

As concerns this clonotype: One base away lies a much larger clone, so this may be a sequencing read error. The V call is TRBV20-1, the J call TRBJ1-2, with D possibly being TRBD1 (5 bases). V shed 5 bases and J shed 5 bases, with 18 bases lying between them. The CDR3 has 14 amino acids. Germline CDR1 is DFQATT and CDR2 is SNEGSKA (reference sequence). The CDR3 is CSAPSGDAVYGYTF. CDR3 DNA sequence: TGCAGTGCTCCAAGTGGGGACGCAGTGTATGGCTACACCTTC.

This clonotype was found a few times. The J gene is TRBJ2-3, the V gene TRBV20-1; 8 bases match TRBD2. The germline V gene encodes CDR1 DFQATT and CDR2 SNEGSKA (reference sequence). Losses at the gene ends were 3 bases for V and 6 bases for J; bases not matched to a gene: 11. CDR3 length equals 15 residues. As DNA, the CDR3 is TGCAGTGCTAGGGCACCGGGGGGGCTCGGGGATACGCAGTATTTT. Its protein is CSARAPGGLGDTQYF.

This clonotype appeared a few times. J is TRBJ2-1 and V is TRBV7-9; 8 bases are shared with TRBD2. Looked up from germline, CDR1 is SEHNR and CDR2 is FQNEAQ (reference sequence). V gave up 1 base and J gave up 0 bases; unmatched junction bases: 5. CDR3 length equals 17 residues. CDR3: CASSLVYGRASYNEQFF. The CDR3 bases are TGTGCCAGCAGCTTAGTATACGGGAGGGCCTCCTACAATGAGCAGTTCTTC.

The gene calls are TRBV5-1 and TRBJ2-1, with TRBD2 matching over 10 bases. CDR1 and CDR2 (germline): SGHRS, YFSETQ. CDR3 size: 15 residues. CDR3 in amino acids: CDSSFQQAGGAEQFF. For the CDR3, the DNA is TGCGATAGCAGCTTCCAACAAGCGGGAGGGGCTGAGCAGTTCTTC.

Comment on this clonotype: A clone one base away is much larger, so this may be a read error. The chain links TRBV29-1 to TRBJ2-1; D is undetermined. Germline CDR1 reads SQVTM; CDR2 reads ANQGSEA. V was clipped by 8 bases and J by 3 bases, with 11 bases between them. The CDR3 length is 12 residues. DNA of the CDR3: TGCAGCCTTGCAAGAGTCTACAATGAGCAGTTCTTC. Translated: CSLARVYNEQFF.

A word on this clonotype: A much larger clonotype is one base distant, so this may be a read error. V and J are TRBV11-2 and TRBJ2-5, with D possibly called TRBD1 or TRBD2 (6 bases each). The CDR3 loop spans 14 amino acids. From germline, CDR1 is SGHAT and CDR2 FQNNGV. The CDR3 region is CVSSQGRPQETQYF. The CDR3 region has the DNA TGTGTCAGCAGCCAGGGGAGGCCCCAAGAGACCCAGTACTTC.

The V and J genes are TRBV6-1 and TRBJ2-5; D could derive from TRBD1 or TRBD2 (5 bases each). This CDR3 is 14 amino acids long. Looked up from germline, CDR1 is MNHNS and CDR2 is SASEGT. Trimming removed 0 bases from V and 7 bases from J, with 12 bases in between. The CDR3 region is CASSEALFGGTQYF. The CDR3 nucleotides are TGTGCCAGCAGTGAAGCGCTTTTTGGGGGGACCCAGTACTTC.

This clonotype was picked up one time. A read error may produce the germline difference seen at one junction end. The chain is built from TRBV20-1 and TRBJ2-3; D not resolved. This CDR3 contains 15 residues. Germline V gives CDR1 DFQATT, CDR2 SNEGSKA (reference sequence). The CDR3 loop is CNARPSVRFTDTQCF. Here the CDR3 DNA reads TGCAATGCTAGGCCTTCGGTACGATTCACAGATACGCAGTGTTTT.

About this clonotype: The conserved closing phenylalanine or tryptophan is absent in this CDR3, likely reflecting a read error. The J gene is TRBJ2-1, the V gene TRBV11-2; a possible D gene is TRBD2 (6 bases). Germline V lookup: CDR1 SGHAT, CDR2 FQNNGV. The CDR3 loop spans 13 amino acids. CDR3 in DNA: TGTGCCAGTAGCTTGGATCTGAACGGGAGGCAGTTCTTG. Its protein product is CASSLDLNGRQFL.

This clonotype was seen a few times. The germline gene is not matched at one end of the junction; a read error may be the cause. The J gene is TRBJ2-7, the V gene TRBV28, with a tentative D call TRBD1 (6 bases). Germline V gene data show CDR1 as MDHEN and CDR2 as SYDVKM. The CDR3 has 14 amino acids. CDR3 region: CVSSSGQGSYEQYF. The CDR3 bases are TGTGTCAGCAGTTCAGGGCAGGGGTCCTACGAGCAGTACTTC. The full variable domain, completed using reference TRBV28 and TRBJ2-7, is DVKVTQSSRYLVKRTGEKVFLECVQDMDHENMFWYRQDPGLGLRLIYFSYDVKMKEKGDIPEGYSVSREKKERFSLILESASTNQTSMYLCVSSSGQGSYEQYFGPGTRLTVT.

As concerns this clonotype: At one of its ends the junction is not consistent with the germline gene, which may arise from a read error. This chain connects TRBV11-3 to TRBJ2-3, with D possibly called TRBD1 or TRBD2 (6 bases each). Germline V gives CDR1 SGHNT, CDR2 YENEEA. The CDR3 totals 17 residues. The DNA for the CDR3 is TGTGCCAGCAGCTTGTGGAGAGGGATGGGGGGCGAAGATATGCAGTATTTT. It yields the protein CASSLWRGMGGEDMQYF.

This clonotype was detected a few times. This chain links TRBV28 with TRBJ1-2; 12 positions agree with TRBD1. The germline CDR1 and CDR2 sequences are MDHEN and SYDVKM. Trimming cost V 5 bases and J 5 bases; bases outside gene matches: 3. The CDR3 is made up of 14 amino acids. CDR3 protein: CASSGGQGAYGYTF. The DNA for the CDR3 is TGTGCCAGCAGTGGGGGACAGGGGGCTTATGGCTACACCTTC.

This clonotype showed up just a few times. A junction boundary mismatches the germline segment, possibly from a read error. This chain's CDR3 is CASSEEWCTDTQYF. The DNA of the CDR3 is TGTGCAAGCAGTGAAGAATGGTGCACAGATACGCAGTATTTT. The chain joins TRBV6-1 to TRBJ2-3; D is undetermined. The CDR3 is 14 amino acids. In germline, CDR1 is MNHNS, CDR2 SASEGT.

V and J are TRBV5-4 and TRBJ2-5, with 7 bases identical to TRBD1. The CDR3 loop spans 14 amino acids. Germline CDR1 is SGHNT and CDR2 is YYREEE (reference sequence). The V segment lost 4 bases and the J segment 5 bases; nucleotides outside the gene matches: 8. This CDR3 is CASSPGQEYETQYF. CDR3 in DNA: TGTGCCAGCAGCCCCGGACAGGAGTATGAGACCCAGTACTTC.

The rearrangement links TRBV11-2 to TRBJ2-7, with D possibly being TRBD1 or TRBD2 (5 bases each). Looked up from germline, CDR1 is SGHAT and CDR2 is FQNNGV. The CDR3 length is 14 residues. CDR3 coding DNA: TGTGCCAGGAGCCGGGACGTAGCTTCCTACGAGCAGCACGTC. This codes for CARSRDVASYEQHV.

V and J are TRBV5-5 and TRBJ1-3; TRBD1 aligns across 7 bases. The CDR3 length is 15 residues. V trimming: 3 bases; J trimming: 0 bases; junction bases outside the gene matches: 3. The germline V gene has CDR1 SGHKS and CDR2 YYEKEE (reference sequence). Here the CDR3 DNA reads TGTGCCAGCAGCTGGACAGGAGTCTCTGGAAACACCATATATTTT. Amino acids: CASSWTGVSGNTIYF.